The 10 T cell receptor beta chains listed next were all sequenced from one sample in a study of T cells after yellow fever vaccination. One entry per CDR3 protein, called by TCRdb with MiXCR from the 5' RACE reads. The data hold some 500,000 distinct CDR3 sequences, with less than 15% observed a single time. This specimen consisted of PBMCs, obtained on the day of the yellow fever booster vaccination. Source of these receptors: a man younger than 40 who received the YFV17D yellow fever vaccine.

The genes are TRBV9 and TRBJ1-2; weak D call: TRBD1 (6 bases). The CDR3 sequence is 16 residues long. Germline assignment: CDR1 SGDLS and CDR2 YYNGEE. The V gene lost 1 base and the J gene lost 2 bases, with 15 bases spanning the gap. The CDR3 reads CASSVIPGTYNYGYTF. The CDR3 nucleotides read TGTGCCAGCAGCGTAATTCCCGGGACATACAACTATGGCTACACCTTC.

The chain's CDR3 is CSAPTSGRKEQYF. The DNA of the CDR3 is TGCAGTGCTCCGACTAGCGGGAGGAAAGAGCAGTACTTC. The chain combines TRBV20-1 with TRBJ2-7; 13 bases line up with TRBD2. Germline CDR1 is DFQATT and CDR2 is SNEGSKA (reference sequence). Germline trimming cut 5 bases from V and 7 bases from J; bases unmatched to any gene: 5. CDR3 length: 13 amino acids.

The chain links TRBV4-1 to TRBJ2-7; possible D gene TRBD1, 6 bases. This CDR3 has 14 residues. V was clipped by 1 base and J by 3 bases, with 10 bases between them. CDR1 MGHRA and CDR2 YSYEKL come from the germline V gene. CDR3 sequence (DNA): TGCGCCAGCAGCCAAGGACAGGTAGACTACGAGCAGTACTTC. Protein: CASSQGQVDYEQYF.

This clonotype has more than one count but fewer than ten. The chain employs TRBV20-1 and TRBJ2-2; 8 bases line up with TRBD1. Losses at the gene ends were 3 bases for V and 1 base for J; bases not matched to a gene: 10. The length of the CDR3 is 17 residues. Germline V CDR1 and CDR2: DFQATT, SNEGSKA (reference sequence). This CDR3 is CSARDRARLKNTGELFF. The DNA of the CDR3 is TGCAGTGCTAGGGACAGGGCCCGACTCAAGAACACCGGGGAGCTGTTTTTT.

This clonotype has more than one count but fewer than ten. In nucleotides, the CDR3 is TGTGCCAGCAGCACTCGGACAGGGAATCAAAACACCATATATTTT. As protein: CASSTRTGNQNTIYF. The chain recombines TRBV4-2 with TRBJ1-3; 8 bases map to TRBD1. V shed 5 bases and J 6 bases; nucleotides not matched to a gene: 9. CDR3 length equals 15 residues. Germline loops: CDR1 LGHNA, CDR2 YNFKEQ.

V and J are TRBV12-3 or TRBV12-4 and TRBJ1-1; TRBD1 agrees at 7 bases. This CDR3 has 13 residues. The trim removed 4 bases at V and 5 bases at J, leaving 4 bases unmatched. The CDR3 nucleotides read TGTGCCAGCAGTTACAACAGGGGTACTGAAGCTTTCTTT. This gives the protein CASSYNRGTEAFF.

The DNA for the CDR3 is TGCAGTGCTCCTCGGACAGGGAACACCGGGGAGCTGTTTTTT. This codes for CSAPRTGNTGELFF. The chain is built from TRBV20-1 and TRBJ2-2; TRBD1 aligns across 7 bases. V lost 5 bases to trimming and J lost 1 base; unmatched junction nucleotides: 4. Germline-derived CDR1 and CDR2 are DFQATT and SNEGSKA (reference sequence). The CDR3 runs to 14 residues.

J is TRBJ2-3 and V is TRBV20-1, with TRBD2 matching 7 bases. Germline CDR1 and CDR2: DFQATT and SNEGSKA (reference sequence). CDR3 length: 14 residues. V shed 5 bases and J 5 bases; nucleotides not matched to a gene: 10. CDR3 residues: CSAFDSGREDTQYF. CDR3 DNA sequence: TGCAGTGCTTTTGATAGCGGGCGTGAAGATACGCAGTATTTT.

This clonotype was seen ten or more times. This sequence joins TRBV7-7 and TRBJ1-1; D remains ambiguous. Looked up from germline, CDR1 is SSHAT and CDR2 is FNYEAQ (reference sequence). This CDR3 is built from 13 residues. Trimming removed 11 bases from V and 2 bases from J, with 15 bases in between. CDR3 DNA: TGTGCCCCCATCGACGACACAAACACTGAAGCTTTCTTT. Translated, it gives CAPIDDTNTEAFF.

DNA for the CDR3: TGCGCCAGCAGCTTGGGCGGACCTCCAGAGACCCAGTACTTC. Translated, it gives CASSLGGPPETQYF. V gene TRBV5-1 combines with J gene TRBJ2-5; D gene uncertain. V shed 0 bases and J shed 4 bases, with 10 bases lying between them. Germline CDR1 SGHRS, CDR2 YFSETQ. This CDR3 comprises 14 residues.